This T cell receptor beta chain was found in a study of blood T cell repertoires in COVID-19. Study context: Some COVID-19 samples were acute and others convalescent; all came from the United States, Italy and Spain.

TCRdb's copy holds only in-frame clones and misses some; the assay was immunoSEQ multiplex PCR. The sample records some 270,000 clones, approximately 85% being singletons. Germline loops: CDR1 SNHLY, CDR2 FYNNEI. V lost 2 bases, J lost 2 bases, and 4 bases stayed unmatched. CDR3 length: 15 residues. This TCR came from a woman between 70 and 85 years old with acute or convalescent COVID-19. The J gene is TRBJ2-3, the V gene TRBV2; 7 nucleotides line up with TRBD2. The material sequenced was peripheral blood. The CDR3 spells CASSEPAGITDTQYF. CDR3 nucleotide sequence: TGTGCCAGCAGTGAACCAGCGGGGATCACAGATACGCAGTATTTT.